The sample holds many counts of the clone carrying this T cell receptor beta chain. Its target is unknown. TCRdb re-analysed the 5' RACE reads in MiXCR, keeping a single row per CDR3 protein. The sample lists 55,000 or so distinct CDR3 sequences; 6% to 7.5% were seen once. Losses at the gene ends were 3 bases for V and 8 bases for J; bases not matched to a gene: 4. The germline V gene has CDR1 SGHRS and CDR2 YFSETQ. The CDR3 consists of 13 residues. This entry is derived from a study of CD8 T cells in ankylosing spondylitis. Study-level findings and limits: Disease-linked clones reportedly concentrated significantly in matched ankylosing spondylitis synovial fluid. One TCR beta motif, made up of seven to nine highly homologous variants, appeared characteristic of ankylosing spondylitis blood. Previous work reported some of these motif variants in the synovial fluid and blood of reactive arthritis. Those disease-linked clones were CD8+; they were also relatively rare in peripheral blood.

This TCR was recovered from a female donor with ankylosing spondylitis or in good health (not recorded which). Sequenced material: blood, either unsorted or a sorted T cell fraction (not recorded which). The V and J genes are TRBV5-1 and TRBJ1-1, with 10 bases matching TRBD1. CDR3 nucleotide sequence: TGCGCCAGCAGCTGGACAGGGGGACTAGAAGCTTTCTTT. Encoded protein: CASSWTGGLEAFF.